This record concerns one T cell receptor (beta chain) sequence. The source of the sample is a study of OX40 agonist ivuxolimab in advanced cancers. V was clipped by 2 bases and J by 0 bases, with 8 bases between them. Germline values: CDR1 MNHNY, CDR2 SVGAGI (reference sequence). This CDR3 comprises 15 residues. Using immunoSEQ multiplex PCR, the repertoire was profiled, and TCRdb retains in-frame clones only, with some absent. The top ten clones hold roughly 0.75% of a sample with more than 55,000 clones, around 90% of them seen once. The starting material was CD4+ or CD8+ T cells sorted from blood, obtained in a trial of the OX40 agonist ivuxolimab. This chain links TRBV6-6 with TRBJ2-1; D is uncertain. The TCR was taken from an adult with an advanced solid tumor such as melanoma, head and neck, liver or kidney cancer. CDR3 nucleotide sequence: TGTGCCAGCAGTTACGAAGCGTTCTCCTACAATGAGCAGTTCTTC. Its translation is CASSYEAFSYNEQFF.